These 21 T cell receptor beta chains came from one sample sequenced in a study of cytotoxic CD8 clonotypes in ibrutinib-treated CLL. Method: immunoSEQ multiplex PCR; TCRdb's copy keeps in-frame clones and lacks some. The sample yields tens of thousands of clones, 55% to 75% seen once. The starting material was PBMCs, obtained after 12 months of ibrutinib treatment. These receptors all stem from a human donor with chronic lymphocytic leukemia.

This chain connects TRBV28 to TRBJ2-1; 9 bases map to TRBD2. CDR1 and CDR2 from the germline V gene are MDHEN and SYDVKM. This CDR3 comprises 16 residues. V dropped 7 bases and J dropped 5; count of bases not matched to a gene: 12. CDR3 residues: CASTRSSGRGHNEQFF. The CDR3, as DNA: TGTGCCAGCACTCGAAGTAGCGGGAGAGGCCACAATGAGCAGTTCTTC.

The V gene is TRBV4-3, the J gene TRBJ2-3; tentative D call: TRBD1 (6 bases). Germline V gene data show CDR1 as LGHNA and CDR2 as YSLEER. Trimming cost V 4 bases and J 0 bases, with 11 bases left between them. CDR3 length: 15 amino acids. CDR3 sequence (DNA): TGCGCCAGCAGCCTTGGACAGACCAGCACAGATACGCAGTATTTT. Protein sequence: CASSLGQTSTDTQYF.

The chain is built from TRBV14 and TRBJ2-3; 9 nucleotides match TRBD1. The germline V gene encodes CDR1 SGHDN and CDR2 FVKESK. J gave up 7 bases and V 2 bases, and 13 bases lay outside the gene matches. The CDR3 extends over 17 amino acids. In DNA form, the CDR3 reads TGTGCCAGCAGCCAAAGGAGGGGGACAGGGACAAGGAATACGCAGTATTTT. Translation gives CASSQRRGTGTRNTQYF.

The chain carries TRBV28 and TRBJ2-1; the match to TRBD2 covers 13 bases. V shed 5 bases, J shed 2 bases, and the junction held 9 bases outside the gene matches. The CDR3 totals 18 residues. Germline V CDR1 and CDR2: MDHEN, SYDVKM. The CDR3 nucleotides are TGTGCCAGCAGTCCCGGACTAGCGGGAGCCCGCCCCTACAATGAGCAGTTCTTC. It is translated as CASSPGLAGARPYNEQFF.

Only a few counts were recorded for this clone. The chain joins TRBV6-1 to TRBJ2-7, with D unresolved. CDR1 and CDR2 from the germline V gene are MNHNS and SASEGT. V lost 3 bases to trimming and J lost 3 bases, with 6 bases between them. CDR3 length equals 12 residues. The chain's CDR3 is CASSENSYEQYF. CDR3 nucleotide sequence: TGTGCCAGCAGTGAGAACAGCTACGAGCAGTACTTC.

This clone was seen only a few times. The chain recombines TRBV28 with TRBJ1-2; perhaps TRBD1 as D (5 bases). The CDR3 spans 12 residues. The germline gives CDR1 MDHEN, CDR2 SYDVKM. V gave up 7 bases and J gave up 6 bases, with 12 bases separating them. CDR3 in amino acids: CASTSGGDGYTF. The CDR3 bases are TGTGCCAGCACCTCGGGGGGAGATGGCTACACCTTC.

This chain joins TRBV30 and TRBJ1-2; D remains unclear. From germline, CDR1 is GTSNPN and CDR2 SVGIG (reference sequence). The germline V and J ends were trimmed by 0 bases and 6 bases, with 8 bases remaining between them. The CDR3 runs to 12 residues. CDR3 sequence (DNA): TGTGCCTGGAGTGTTTGGGAGAATGGCTACACCTTC. Protein product: CAWSVWENGYTF. The variable domain in full, with the rest retrieved from reference TRBV30 and TRBJ1-2, is SQTIHQWPATLVQPVGSPLSLECTVEGTSNPNLYWYRQAAGRGLQLLFYSVGIGQISSEVPQNLSASRPQDRQFILSSKKLLLSDSGFYLCAWSVWENGYTFGSGTRLTVV.

The chain has TRBV11-2 and TRBJ2-1, with D unclear. This CDR3 is built from 15 residues. Trimming removed 3 bases from V and 5 bases from J, with 14 bases in between. Germline CDR1 is SGHAT and CDR2 is FQNNGV. The CDR3 spells CASSFEGQPNNEQFF. In DNA, the CDR3 is TGTGCCAGCAGCTTTGAAGGGCAGCCTAACAATGAGCAGTTCTTC.

This clone has only one observation. The chain links TRBV21-1 to TRBJ2-7. TRBV21-1 is a recognized pseudogene. This CDR3 has 15 residues. The CDR3 coding sequence is TGTGCCAGCAGGGGATTTGTAGACGTGTTAGACGAGCAGTACTTC. This sequence encodes CASRGFVDVLDEQYF.

The chain employs TRBV30 and TRBJ2-5; D is possibly TRBD2 (6 bases). Per germline, CDR1 GTSNPN and CDR2 SVGIG (reference sequence). V lost 0 bases, J lost 0 bases, and 14 bases lay in between. This CDR3 region has 16 residues. The CDR3: CAWSVLGLMYQETQYF. The CDR3 DNA reads as TGTGCCTGGAGTGTCTTGGGACTTATGTACCAAGAGACCCAGTACTTC. The full variable domain, with the rest looked up from reference TRBV30 and TRBJ2-5, is SQTIHQWPATLVQPVGSPLSLECTVEGTSNPNLYWYRQAAGRGLQLLFYSVGIGQISSEVPQNLSASRPQDRQFILSSKKLLLSDSGFYLCAWSVLGLMYQETQYFGPGTRLLVL.

J is TRBJ1-4 and V is TRBV28, with a weak D call TRBD1 (6 bases). CDR1 is MDHEN, CDR2 SYDVKM, per germline. The CDR3 length is 15 residues. Trimming removed 6 bases at V and 7 bases at J, with 18 bases between. CDR3 loop: CASSPYGGLGEKLFF. Here the CDR3 DNA reads TGTGCCAGCAGCCCATACGGGGGGCTAGGTGAAAAACTGTTTTTT.

V and J are TRBV6-6 and TRBJ2-1; 8 bases match TRBD2. V shed 6 bases, J shed 7 bases, and the junction held 11 bases outside the gene matches. The germline V gene encodes CDR1 MNHNY and CDR2 SVGAGI (reference sequence). The CDR3 consists of 15 residues. The CDR3 protein is CASSPRAGASNEQFF. CDR3 sequence (DNA): TGTGCCAGCAGCCCGAGAGCGGGAGCGTCTAATGAGCAGTTCTTC.

The chain is built from TRBV5-1 and TRBJ1-5; no definite D call. Germline assignment: CDR1 SGHRS and CDR2 YFSETQ. Trimming cost V 0 bases and J 4 bases, with 11 bases left between them. The length of the CDR3 is 15 residues. The CDR3 region has the DNA TGCGCCAGCAGCTTGGGCGCGACGACGAATCAGCCCCAGCATTTT. Its protein product is CASSLGATTNQPQHF.

The chain is built from TRBV15 and TRBJ2-7, with D possibly matching TRBD2 (6 bases). The CDR3 runs to 14 residues. V shed 0 bases and J shed 3 bases, with 9 bases lying between them. Germline CDR1 LNHNV, CDR2 YYDKDF (reference sequence). The CDR3 spells CATSREGGGYEQYF. CDR3 coding DNA: TGTGCCACCAGCAGAGAGGGGGGAGGCTACGAGCAGTACTTC.

The gene calls are TRBV9 and TRBJ1-1; TRBD1 might be the D (5 bases). CDR1 and CDR2 from the germline V gene are SGDLS and YYNGEE. This CDR3 comprises 15 residues. Deletions cut 4 bases from V and 3 bases from J, with 16 bases between. The CDR3 nucleotides read TGTGCCAGCAGCCCTAGGACAAACGGGGACACTGAAGCTTTCTTT. This sequence encodes CASSPRTNGDTEAFF.

The rearrangement uses TRBV6-5 and TRBJ2-7; D is unclear. Trimming pared 6 bases from V and 2 bases from J, leaving 17 bases between. The CDR3 totals 15 residues. Germline loops: CDR1 MNHEY, CDR2 SVGAGI. CDR3 sequence (DNA): TGTGCCAGCAGGCCCGATCCAGCCAGGCCCTACGAGCAGTACTTC. It yields the protein CASRPDPARPYEQYF.

This sequence joins TRBV29-1 and TRBJ2-3; 13 nucleotides align to TRBD2. Germline V gene data show CDR1 as SQVTM and CDR2 as ANQGSEA. The CDR3 is made up of 16 amino acids. The ends lost 5 bases at V and 4 bases at J; junction bases unmatched: 9. This chain's CDR3 is CSVSFRLAGGSDTQYF. The CDR3 nucleotides are TGCAGCGTTTCATTTCGACTAGCGGGAGGCTCAGATACGCAGTATTTT.

This clone was found a few times. This sequence joins TRBV7-9 and TRBJ1-1; 7 nucleotides agree with TRBD1. The CDR3 sequence is 12 residues long. Germline-derived CDR1 and CDR2 are SEHNR and FQNEAQ (reference sequence). The V gene end was trimmed by 8 bases and the J gene end by 6 bases; junction bases not matched to a gene: 6. In nucleotides, the CDR3 is TGTGCCAGCGGATCCGGGACAGCTGAAGCTTTCTTT. Translated, it gives CASGSGTAEAFF. Combining the CDR3 with reference TRBV7-9 and TRBJ1-1 gives the whole variable domain DTGVSQNPRHKITKRGQNVTFRCDPISEHNRLYWYRQTLGQGPEFLTYFQNEAQLEKSRLLSDRFSAERPKGSFSTLEIQRTEQGDSAMYLCASGSGTAEAFFGQGTRLTVV.

This clone was observed a handful of times. The J gene is TRBJ1-5, the V gene TRBV28; D is undetermined. Germline loops: CDR1 MDHEN, CDR2 SYDVKM. Trimming shortened V by 3 bases and J by 5 bases, and 11 bases separated the two germline ends. CDR3 length: 14 amino acids. The chain's CDR3 is CASSFLNQDQPQHF. The CDR3 bases are TGTGCCAGCAGTTTCCTTAACCAGGATCAGCCCCAGCATTTT. Combining the CDR3 with reference TRBV28 and TRBJ1-5 gives the whole variable domain DVKVTQSSRYLVKRTGEKVFLECVQDMDHENMFWYRQDPGLGLRLIYFSYDVKMKEKGDIPEGYSVSREKKERFSLILESASTNQTSMYLCASSFLNQDQPQHFGDGTRLSIL.

CDR3 amino acids: CASSIGGTWNEQFF. For the CDR3, the DNA is TGTGCCAGTAGTATAGGGGGAACCTGGAATGAGCAGTTCTTC. V usage is TRBV19 and J usage is TRBJ2-1; D is unresolved. CDR3 length equals 14 residues. V lost 1 base and J lost 7, with 11 bases in between. Germline V CDR1 and CDR2: LNHDA, SQIVND (reference sequence).

The V and J genes are TRBV19 and TRBJ1-1; D is ambiguous. This CDR3 is 13 amino acids long. The V end was cut by 2 bases, the J end by 5 bases, with 9 bases between. CDR1 is LNHDA and CDR2 is SQIVND in the germline V gene (reference sequence). This chain's CDR3 is CASSIKSRTEAFF. In DNA form, the CDR3 reads TGTGCCAGTAGTATAAAGTCGAGAACTGAAGCTTTCTTT.